These 19 T cell receptor beta chains were sequenced from one sample in a study of blood T cell repertoires in COVID-19. Using immunoSEQ multiplex PCR, the repertoire was profiled, and TCRdb retains in-frame clones only, with some absent. The repertoire includes about 86,000 clones, around four fifths of them detected once, and around 3.3% sits in the top ten. Material: peripheral blood. The receptors were sampled from a man between 45 and 60 years old with acute or convalescent COVID-19.

This clone was observed a handful of times. The CDR3 spells CASRFGQDSGNTIYF. The CDR3 DNA is TGTGCCAGTAGATTCGGACAGGACAGTGGAAACACCATATATTTT. The chain recombines TRBV19 with TRBJ1-3; TRBD1 matches at 7 bases. Germline values: CDR1 LNHDA, CDR2 SQIVND (reference sequence). The CDR3 has 15 residues. The J segment lost 3 bases and the V segment lost 6 bases, leaving 8 bases of the junction unmatched.

DNA for the CDR3: TGCAGCGTTGGGGACAGTATACCGTACACCTTC. This gives the protein CSVGDSIPYTF. This chain joins TRBV29-1 and TRBJ1-2; 7 nucleotides line up with TRBD1. There are 11 residues in the CDR3. Trimming at V came to 4 bases and at J to 11 bases, leaving 7 bases not matched to a gene. Germline CDR1 is SQVTM and CDR2 is ANQGSEA.

The chain recombines TRBV2 with TRBJ2-1, with D perhaps TRBD2 (5 bases). Germline V gives CDR1 SNHLY, CDR2 FYNNEI. The CDR3 is made up of 13 amino acids. V shed 6 bases and J shed 1 base, with 7 bases lying between them. CDR3 in amino acids: CASRLASYNEQFF. In DNA, the CDR3 is TGTGCCAGCAGGCTAGCTTCCTACAATGAGCAGTTCTTC.

The chain joins TRBV10-1 to TRBJ2-5, with TRBD2 identical over 8 bases. This CDR3 is built from 15 residues. The ends lost 5 bases at V and 1 base at J; junction bases unmatched: 6. In germline, CDR1 is WNHNN, CDR2 SYGVQD (reference sequence). The CDR3: CASSHQAGVQETQYF. For the CDR3, the DNA is TGCGCCAGCAGTCACCAAGCGGGGGTCCAAGAGACCCAGTACTTC.

This sequence joins TRBV10-3 and TRBJ1-3, with TRBD1 matching 8 bases. This CDR3 contains 13 residues. Trimming cost V 10 bases and J 0 bases; bases outside gene matches: 2. Germline V gene sequence: CDR1 ENHRY, CDR2 SYGVKD. CDR3 residues: CATTGGSGNTIYF. CDR3 sequence (DNA): TGTGCCACTACAGGGGGCTCTGGAAACACCATATATTTT.

The chain couples TRBV6-4 to TRBJ2-7; 8 bases map to TRBD1. Germline CDR1 and CDR2: MRHNA and SNTAGT. The V segment lost 6 bases and the J segment 6 bases; nucleotides outside the gene matches: 7. This CDR3 region has 13 residues. The chain's CDR3 is CASSPDRGGEQYF. Here the CDR3 DNA reads TGTGCCAGCAGCCCCGACAGGGGAGGCGAGCAGTACTTC.

This chain connects TRBV25-1 to TRBJ2-7; 7 positions agree with TRBD1. Germline CDR1 reads MGHDK; CDR2 reads SYGVNS. The CDR3 has 15 amino acids. V lost 8 bases to trimming and J lost 7 bases; unmatched junction nucleotides: 17. The CDR3 nucleotides read TGTGCCAGCTCCCCGGCCCAATACAGGGGTCCGGAGCAGTACTTC. Residues: CASSPAQYRGPEQYF.

CDR3 sequence (DNA): TGTGCCAGCAGGAAAGGACAGGTAAAACGGGAAGATACGCAGTATTTT. Translation: CASRKGQVKREDTQYF. This rearrangement joins TRBV27 to TRBJ2-3, with TRBD1 matching 7 bases. Germline-derived CDR1 and CDR2 are MNHEY and SMNVEV (reference sequence). The CDR3 is 16 residues long. V dropped 6 bases and J dropped 5; count of bases not matched to a gene: 14.

This chain uses TRBV10-3 with TRBJ2-5; D not certain. Near its end, the DNA agrees better with TRBJ2-7, so the J call may be wrong. Germline CDR1 reads ENHRY; CDR2 reads SYGVKD. This CDR3 spans 14 amino acids. The CDR3 DNA reads as TGTGCCATCATGGCCGGGTCTTTAGACTACGAGCAGTACTTC. Translating gives CAIMAGSLDYEQYF.

V gene TRBV5-1 combines with J gene TRBJ1-3; D perhaps matches TRBD1 (6 bases). Germline CDR1 is SGHRS and CDR2 is YFSETQ. This CDR3 comprises 14 residues. Trimming removed 1 base from V and 4 bases from J, with 9 bases in between. The CDR3 DNA reads TGCGCCAGCAGCTTGACAGGGATCGGAAACACCATATATTTT. This sequence encodes CASSLTGIGNTIYF.

The chain is built from TRBV13 and TRBJ2-2, with 8 positions matching TRBD1. The V gene's germline CDR1 is PRHDT and CDR2 FYEKMQ (reference sequence). J lost 2 bases, V lost 0 bases, and 2 bases had no gene match. The CDR3 extends over 16 amino acids. The CDR3 DNA follows: TGTGCCAGCAGCTTAGGGGACAGGGTAAACACCGGGGAGCTGTTTTTT. Protein: CASSLGDRVNTGELFF.

This rearrangement joins TRBV29-1 to TRBJ2-5, with TRBD2 identical over 11 bases. V was pared by 7 bases and J by 2 bases, with 6 bases of the junction left unmatched. CDR1 SQVTM and CDR2 ANQGSEA come from the germline V gene. The length of the CDR3 is 14 residues. CDR3 in amino acids: CSARGLAEQETQYF. The CDR3 nucleotides are TGCAGCGCCAGGGGACTAGCGGAGCAAGAGACCCAGTACTTC.

The chain couples TRBV3-1 (or the pseudogene TRBV3-2) to TRBJ1-1; perhaps TRBD1 as D (5 bases). The CDR3 is made up of 15 amino acids. The germline CDR1 and CDR2 sequences are LGHDT and YNNKEL (reference sequence). Trimming took 3 bases from V and 1 from J, leaving 12 bases between them. CDR3 in DNA: TGTGCCAGCAGCCACGCCAACAGGCAGAACACTGAAGCTTTCTTT. Protein sequence: CASSHANRQNTEAFF.

The chain carries TRBV4-1 and TRBJ1-4; D not resolved. The germline gives CDR1 MGHRA, CDR2 YSYEKL. Trimming stripped 6 bases from V and 7 bases from J, with 9 bases between. The CDR3 is 12 residues long. The CDR3 coding sequence is TGCGCCAGCAGGGCCGATGGTGAAAAACTGTTTTTT. Amino acid sequence: CASRADGEKLFF.

CDR3 nucleotide sequence: TGTGCCAGCAGACCTGCGGGGCTCTCCTACAATGAGCAGTTCTTC. Its protein product is CASRPAGLSYNEQFF. V is TRBV6-2 or TRBV6-3 and J is TRBJ2-1, with D possibly TRBD2 on 6 matching bases. The V gene lost 6 bases and the J gene lost 0 bases, with 12 bases spanning the gap. CDR1 and CDR2 from the germline V gene are MNHEY and SVGEGT. This CDR3 is 15 amino acids long.

With respect to this clone: Other DNA sequences of this sample code for an identical CDR3. The rearrangement uses TRBV28 and TRBJ2-7; D is possibly TRBD2 (6 bases). Trimming took 3 bases from V and 0 from J, leaving 9 bases between them. The germline gives CDR1 MDHEN, CDR2 SYDVKM. There are 14 residues in the CDR3. The CDR3 is CASSFGGSSYEQYF. CDR3 sequence (DNA): TGTGCCAGCAGTTTCGGGGGTAGCTCCTACGAGCAGTACTTC.

This clone was recorded only once. The V call is TRBV9, the J call TRBJ1-1; D unresolved. The CDR3 spans 13 residues. Trimming took 0 bases from V and 7 from J, leaving 10 bases between them. Per the germline V gene, CDR1 is SGDLS and CDR2 is YYNGEE. As DNA, the CDR3 is TGTGCCAGCAGCGTAGGCGGGAGCGGTGAAGCTTTCTTT. The encoded protein is CASSVGGSGEAFF. Drawing the rest from reference TRBV9 and TRBJ1-1, the complete variable domain is DSGVTQTPKHLITATGQRVTLRCSPRSGDLSVYWYQQSLDQGLQFLIQYYNGEERAKGNILERFSAQQFPDLHSELNLSSLELGDSALYFCASSVGGSGEAFFGQGTRLTVV.

V is TRBV28 and J is TRBJ1-1; D may be TRBD1 (6 bases). Germline values: CDR1 MDHEN, CDR2 SYDVKM. CDR3 length: 12 residues. V was pared by 6 bases and J by 2 bases, with 7 bases between. The CDR3 nucleotides read TGTGCCAGCAGCGGGACAAACACTGAAGCTTTCTTT. Its protein product is CASSGTNTEAFF.

V usage is TRBV2 and J usage is TRBJ2-7, with 7 bases that match TRBD1. Per the germline V gene, CDR1 is SNHLY and CDR2 is FYNNEI. CDR3 length: 13 residues. J was trimmed by 3 bases and V by 3 bases; bases with no gene match: 2. The CDR3 sequence: CASSEGQYYEQYF. Here the CDR3 DNA reads TGTGCCAGCAGTGAGGGACAGTACTACGAGCAGTACTTC.